Listed below are T cell receptor beta chains from one sample, sequenced in a study of graft-versus-host responses after intestinal transplantation. Using immunoSEQ multiplex PCR, the repertoire was profiled, and TCRdb retains in-frame clones only, with some absent. This repertoire shows 45,000 to 50,000 clones, about 90% found once; its top ten account for 2% to 2.5%. These receptors lack a known antigen. The starting material was unstimulated CD4+ T cells sorted from spleen or lymph node cells, obtained before transplant. The receptors were gathered from a human donor who was the organ donor for an intestinal transplant. CDR3s include the opening cysteine and the closing phenylalanine or tryptophan. D genes are given only for firm matches. Clone size appears in some rows only: once, few, many, or a class for an expanded clone.

D gene: TRBD2; clone size: .; V gene: TRBV5-1; J gene: TRBJ2-1; CDR3 protein: CASSLGLADYNEQFF; CDR3 DNA: TGCGCCAGCAGCTTAGGACTAGCGGACTACAATGAGCAGTTCTTC
D gene: .; clone size: once; V gene: TRBV7-2; J gene: TRBJ1-1; CDR3 protein: CASSMDRNTEAFF; CDR3 DNA: TGTGCCAGCAGCATGGACAGAAACACTGAAGCTTTCTTT
D gene: TRBD2; clone size: .; V gene: TRBV4-2; J gene: TRBJ2-2; CDR3 protein: CASSQDRLAGRNQLISNTGELFF; CDR3 DNA: TGTGCCAGCAGCCAAGATAGGCTAGCGGGGAGGAACCAATTGATTTCGAACACCGGGGAGCTGTTTTTT
D gene: TRBD2; clone size: .; V gene: TRBV30; J gene: TRBJ2-3; CDR3 protein: CAWRGLAGHTDTQYF; CDR3 DNA: TGTGCCTGGAGGGGACTAGCGGGGCACACAGATACGCAGTATTTT
D gene: .; clone size: .; V gene: TRBV6-5; J gene: TRBJ1-1; CDR3 protein: CASKQGTTEAFF; CDR3 DNA: TGTGCCAGCAAACAGGGTACCACTGAAGCTTTCTTT
D gene: .; clone size: .; V gene: TRBV9; J gene: TRBJ1-2; CDR3 protein: CASSVDGRLGYTF; CDR3 DNA: TGTGCCAGCAGCGTAGACGGTCGTTTGGGCTACACCTTC
D gene: .; clone size: .; V gene: TRBV7-9; J gene: TRBJ1-1; CDR3 protein: CASSFAGDTEAFF; CDR3 DNA: TGTGCCAGCAGCTTCGCCGGGGACACTGAAGCTTTCTTT
D gene: .; clone size: .; V gene: TRBV9; J gene: TRBJ2-7; CDR3 protein: CASSATDSYEQYF; CDR3 DNA: TGTGCCAGCAGCGCGACGGACAGCTACGAGCAGTACTTC
D gene: .; clone size: .; V gene: TRBV6-5; J gene: TRBJ1-1; CDR3 protein: CASSYRGGTEAFF; CDR3 DNA: TGTGCCAGCAGTTACAGGGGGGGCACTGAAGCTTTCTTT
D gene: TRBD2; clone size: .; V gene: TRBV4-3; J gene: TRBJ2-7; CDR3 protein: CASSQQSGRAVHEQYF; CDR3 DNA: TGCGCCAGCAGCCAGCAGAGCGGGAGGGCCGTCCACGAGCAGTACTTC
D gene: .; clone size: .; V gene: TRBV11-3; J gene: TRBJ1-1; CDR3 protein: CASSSGRSEAFF; CDR3 DNA: TGTGCCAGCAGCTCCGGACGATCTGAAGCTTTCTTT
D gene: TRBD1; clone size: .; V gene: TRBV6-1; J gene: TRBJ2-7; CDR3 protein: CASAQDRAIYEQYF; CDR3 DNA: TGTGCCAGCGCTCAGGACAGGGCAATCTACGAGCAGTACTTC
D gene: .; clone size: .; V gene: TRBV6-6; J gene: TRBJ1-5; CDR3 protein: CASSYEPGWDQPQHF; CDR3 DNA: TGTGCCAGCAGTTACGAACCGGGATGGGATCAGCCCCAGCATTTT
D gene: TRBD2; clone size: once; V gene: TRBV6-6; J gene: TRBJ2-1; CDR3 protein: CASSISGTRGSNEQFF; CDR3 DNA: TGTGCCAGCAGCATCTCCGGGACTAGAGGCTCCAATGAGCAGTTCTTC
D gene: TRBD2; clone size: .; V gene: TRBV20-1; J gene: TRBJ2-7; CDR3 protein: CSAGTSYEQYF; CDR3 DNA: TGCAGTGCCGGGACTAGCTACGAGCAGTACTTC
D gene: .; clone size: few; V gene: TRBV28; J gene: TRBJ2-7; CDR3 protein: CASTRSSYEQYF; CDR3 DNA: TGTGCCAGCACCAGGTCGTCCTACGAGCAGTACTTC
D gene: .; clone size: .; V gene: TRBV7-2; J gene: TRBJ2-5; CDR3 protein: CASSLSGGETQYF; CDR3 DNA: TGTGCCAGCAGCTTAAGTGGGGGAGAGACCCAGTACTTC
D gene: TRBD2; clone size: .; V gene: TRBV27; J gene: TRBJ2-1; CDR3 protein: CASSLSSGITYNEQFF; CDR3 DNA: TGTGCCAGCAGTTTATCGAGCGGGATAACCTACAATGAGCAGTTCTTC
D gene: .; clone size: .; V gene: TRBV5-4; J gene: TRBJ1-5; CDR3 protein: CASSPGPTGSYQPQHF; CDR3 DNA: TGTGCCAGCAGCCCGGGCCCTACAGGGTCGTATCAGCCCCAGCATTTT
D gene: TRBD2; clone size: .; V gene: TRBV18; J gene: TRBJ2-3; CDR3 protein: CASSKGLAEGTDTQYF; CDR3 DNA: TGTGCCAGCTCAAAAGGACTAGCGGAAGGCACAGATACGCAGTATTTT
D gene: .; clone size: .; V gene: TRBV6-5; J gene: TRBJ2-3; CDR3 protein: CASSYRRSGNTQYF; CDR3 DNA: TGTGCCAGCAGTTACCGGCGGAGCGGAAATACGCAGTATTTT
D gene: .; clone size: .; V gene: TRBV28; J gene: TRBJ2-2; CDR3 protein: CASRMGGELFF; CDR3 DNA: TGTGCCAGCAGGATGGGCGGGGAGCTGTTTTTT
D gene: TRBD2; clone size: .; V gene: TRBV4-3; J gene: TRBJ2-7; CDR3 protein: CASSQGRDSGTSGRYEQYF; CDR3 DNA: TGCGCCAGCAGCCAAGGACGGGACAGCGGGACTAGCGGGAGGTACGAGCAGTACTTC
D gene: .; clone size: .; V gene: TRBV4-3; J gene: TRBJ1-4; CDR3 protein: CASSQEGKGKLFF; CDR3 DNA: TGCGCCAGCAGCCAAGAAGGGAAGGGAAAACTGTTTTTT
D gene: .; clone size: .; V gene: TRBV4-3; J gene: TRBJ2-1; CDR3 protein: CASSQVSPGTLAPNEQFF; CDR3 DNA: TGCGCCAGCAGCCAAGTCTCCCCCGGGACTCTAGCCCCCAATGAGCAGTTCTTC
D gene: .; clone size: .; V gene: TRBV7-8; J gene: TRBJ2-1; CDR3 protein: CASSPISPGPFPSYNEQFF; CDR3 DNA: TGTGCCAGCAGCCCCATAAGTCCGGGACCCTTCCCTTCCTACAATGAGCAGTTCTTC
D gene: .; clone size: .; V gene: TRBV5-1; J gene: TRBJ2-5; CDR3 protein: CASSFGARETQYF; CDR3 DNA: TGCGCCAGCAGCTTCGGGGCGAGGGAGACCCAGTACTTC